The 9 T cell receptor beta chains below come from one sample, sequenced in a study of T cell repertoires in cytomegalovirus infection. Antigens of these TCRs are unknown. Via MiXCR, TCRdb re-called the reads, giving one row per CDR3 protein. Among hundreds of thousands of distinct CDR3 sequences listed, 33% were seen once. Sequences were derived from cultured PBMCs, sampled from culture after CMV antigen stimulation. Source of these receptors: a human donor in good health (CMV status not recorded). Some clones in this sample may be carry-over from other donors' samples.

This clonotype showed up just a few times. CDR3 amino acids: CATNLEEGKQFF. The CDR3 nucleotides read TGTGCCACCAACCTGGAGGAGGGGAAGCAGTTCTTC. This chain joins TRBV10-3 and TRBJ2-1; D possibly corresponds to TRBD2 (6 bases). Looked up from germline, CDR1 is ENHRY and CDR2 is SYGVKD. V was cut by 10 bases and J by 11 bases, with 18 bases left in between. This CDR3 is built from 12 residues.

In this sample, this clonotype turned up a few times. The chain couples TRBV20-1 to TRBJ2-7, with 11 bases matching TRBD2. The CDR3 is 15 amino acids. Germline loops: CDR1 DFQATT, CDR2 SNEGSKA (reference sequence). V was clipped by 3 bases and J by 2 bases; unmatched bases: 6. The CDR3 coding sequence is TGCAGTGCTAGTCGGACTAGCGGGTGGGCCTACGAGCAGTACTTC. Translated, it gives CSASRTSGWAYEQYF.

The table lists this clonotype with a few counts. V gene TRBV4-3 combines with J gene TRBJ2-3; TRBD1 matches at 8 bases. CDR3 size: 17 residues. J lost 1 base, V lost 0 bases, and 6 bases had no gene match. The germline gives CDR1 LGHNA, CDR2 YSLEER. The CDR3 sequence: CASSQEPTGDGTDTQYF. Here the CDR3 DNA reads TGCGCCAGCAGCCAAGAACCGACAGGGGACGGCACAGATACGCAGTATTTT.

The gene calls are TRBV7-2 and TRBJ1-4; TRBD1 might be the D (5 bases). This CDR3 contains 14 residues. The germline V and J ends were trimmed by 5 bases and 8 bases, with 15 bases remaining between them. Per germline, CDR1 SGHTA and CDR2 FQGNSA. CDR3 region: CASSPQGNREKLFF. In DNA, the CDR3 is TGTGCCAGCAGCCCCCAGGGTAACAGGGAAAAACTGTTTTTT.

Many counts were recorded for this clonotype. This CDR3 reads CASSSDRPRSSYNEQFF. CDR3 bases: TGTGCCAGCAGCTCGGACCGACCACGAAGCTCCTACAATGAGCAGTTCTTC. The chain is built from TRBV7-8 and TRBJ2-1; the D is unclear. V lost 4 bases and J 0 bases, leaving 16 bases between the germline ends. Germline CDR1 reads SGHVS; CDR2 reads FQNEAQ. CDR3 length equals 17 residues. Complete variable domain (other parts from reference TRBV7-8 and TRBJ2-1): GAGVSQSPRYKVAKRGQDVALRCDPISGHVSLFWYQQALGQGPEFLTYFQNEAQLDKSGLPSDRFFAERPEGSVSTLKIQRTQQEDSAVYLCASSSDRPRSSYNEQFFGPGTRLTVL.

This clonotype has a handful of counts. The chain carries TRBV6-2 or TRBV6-3 and TRBJ1-1; D ambiguous. Trimming stripped 7 bases from V and 6 bases from J, with 15 bases between. From germline, CDR1 is MNHEY and CDR2 SVGEGT. The CDR3 runs 13 residues. In nucleotides, the CDR3 is TGTGCCAGCACTCTCGCCGGGTTCCCTGAAGCTTTCTTT. Translating it yields CASTLAGFPEAFF.

This clonotype has more than one count but fewer than ten. The chain employs TRBV11-3 and TRBJ1-1; D is unresolved. CDR3 length: 13 residues. CDR1 and CDR2 (germline): SGHNT, YENEEA. Trimming took 3 bases from V and 2 from J, leaving 7 bases between them. This CDR3 reads CASSFFENTEAFF. The CDR3 DNA is TGTGCCAGCAGCTTTTTTGAAAACACTGAAGCTTTCTTT.

This clonotype turned up a few times. This chain uses TRBV5-1 with TRBJ2-3; 12 nucleotides match TRBD1. CDR1 SGHRS and CDR2 YFSETQ come from the germline V gene. This CDR3 spans 18 amino acids. J gave up 2 bases and V 3 bases, and 10 bases lay outside the gene matches. This CDR3 reads CASSSMPGQGAITDTQYF. The CDR3 DNA follows: TGCGCCAGCAGCTCCATGCCGGGACAGGGGGCCATCACAGATACGCAGTATTTT.

This clonotype was seen a handful of times. V gene TRBV28 combines with J gene TRBJ1-5; D uncertain. The CDR3 consists of 13 residues. Germline CDR1 MDHEN, CDR2 SYDVKM. Trimming pared 5 bases from V and 4 bases from J, leaving 9 bases between. In nucleotides, the CDR3 is TGTGCCAGCAGTCGTCCGGGAAATCAGCCCCAGCATTTT. Its protein is CASSRPGNQPQHF. The variable domain in full, completed from reference TRBV28 and TRBJ1-5, reads DVKVTQSSRYLVKRTGEKVFLECVQDMDHENMFWYRQDPGLGLRLIYFSYDVKMKEKGDIPEGYSVSREKKERFSLILESASTNQTSMYLCASSRPGNQPQHFGDGTRLSIL.